This is a list of T cell receptor beta chains from one sample in a study of early T cells in non-severe SARS-CoV-2 infection. In TCRdb, the 5' RACE reads were re-called with MiXCR into one record per CDR3 protein. Here the sample spans around 67,000 distinct CDR3 sequences, 11% being singletons. The source was whole blood, collected at baseline. These receptors were collected from an adult who was a healthcare worker with PCR-confirmed SARS-CoV-2 infection or an uninfected control (not recorded which). Both conserved end residues are part of each CDR3. The order of the fields is J gene, V gene, D gene, clone size, CDR3 DNA, CDR3 protein. D genes are given only for firm matches. Size values are once, few and many counts, or a class for expanded clones, and some rows have none.

>TRBJ1-4|TRBV5-1|TRBD1|NA
TGCGCCAGCTCTGGGGACAGAAATGAAAAACTGTTTTTT
CASSGDRNEKLFF
>TRBJ2-7|TRBV6-1|TRBD1|many
TGTGCCAGCAGTGGCGGGACAGGGGAAGCCTACGAGCAGTACTTC
CASSGGTGEAYEQYF
>TRBJ2-7|TRBV5-1|NA|NA
TGCGCCAGCAGCTTGGATCCCAGCTCCTACGAGCAGTACTTC
CASSLDPSSYEQYF
>TRBJ2-7|TRBV14|NA|many
TGTGCCAGCAGCCACAGCTCCTACGAGCAGTACTTC
CASSHSSYEQYF
>TRBJ2-4|TRBV5-5|NA|few
TGTGCCAGCAGCCCAAGGACAAGATTGGACAAAAACATTCAGTACTTC
CASSPRTRLDKNIQYF
>TRBJ1-1|TRBV12-3/TRBV12-4|NA|many
TGTGCCAGCAGTCGCACAGGGACTACTGAAGCTTTCTTT
CASSRTGTTEAFF
>TRBJ2-3|TRBV7-9|TRBD1|NA
TGTGCCAGCAGCGGACCGGGACAGTCTAGCACAGATACGCAGTATTTT
CASSGPGQSSTDTQYF
>TRBJ2-1|TRBV12-3/TRBV12-4|TRBD2|many
TGTGCCAGCAGCCGTAGCGGGAGGAGGAATGAGCAGTTCTTC
CASSRSGRRNEQFF
>TRBJ2-7|TRBV6-2/TRBV6-3|NA|NA
TGTGCCAGCAGTTACAGGCAGTTTATCGAGCAGTACTTC
CASSYRQFIEQYF
>TRBJ2-3|TRBV9|NA|few
TGTGCCAGCAGCGCTCAGGACGGCAATAGCACAGATACGCAGTATTTT
CASSAQDGNSTDTQYF
>TRBJ1-1|TRBV7-8|NA|few
TGTGCCAGCAGCCTAAAACAGAACACTGAAGCTTTCTTT
CASSLKQNTEAFF
>TRBJ2-2|TRBV15|NA|many
TGTGCCACCAGCAGAGATCTCGTGGGGGCCGGCGGGGAGCTGTTTTTT
CATSRDLVGAGGELFF
>TRBJ1-1|TRBV16|NA|few
TGTGCCAGCAGCCAATCCCGAGGGTTGACTGAAGCTTTCTTT
CASSQSRGLTEAFF
>TRBJ2-2|TRBV6-2/TRBV6-3|NA|NA
TGTGCCGGCAGTGGTAGACGACCGACCGGGGAGCTGTTTTTT
CAGSGRRPTGELFF
>TRBJ2-4|TRBV11-2|TRBD1|few
TGTGCCAGCAGCTCAGGGACAGACATTCAGTACTTC
CASSSGTDIQYF
>TRBJ2-2|TRBV7-9|TRBD1|NA
TGTGCCAGCAGCTCTGTGGACAGGGGGACCGGGGAGCTGTTTTTT
CASSSVDRGTGELFF
>TRBJ2-7|TRBV2|NA|NA
TGTGCCAGCAGTGAGTCTAGGCTTCACGAGCAGTACTTC
CASSESRLHEQYF
>TRBJ2-5|TRBV20-1|NA|few
TGCAGTGCTAGAAGGTGGCAAGAGACCCAGTACTTC
CSARRWQETQYF
>TRBJ1-4|TRBV7-2|NA|few
TGTGCCAGCAGCCCGGACTGGTCTACCGTAGGGGAAAAACTGTTTTTT
CASSPDWSTVGEKLFF
>TRBJ1-1|TRBV27|NA|NA
TGTGCCAGCAGTTTTATAACAGGGCAAGTGAAGACTGAAGCTTTCTTT
CASSFITGQVKTEAFF